The 30 T cell receptor beta chains listed next were all sequenced from one sample in a study of cytomegalovirus exposure and HLA in healthy donors. Researchers ran the PCR with 60 Vbeta and 13 Jbeta primers. Measured with immunoSEQ multiplex PCR; TCRdb has only the in-frame clones, and not every one. This repertoire comprises about 110,000 clones; its ten largest clones make up roughly 0.64%. The sequenced material came from PBMCs. The receptors were gathered from a man aged 45 to 65 in good health and CMV-seronegative.

This chain connects TRBV11-3 to TRBJ1-2; D perhaps matches TRBD1 (6 bases). Trimming took 1 base from V and 10 from J, leaving 10 bases between them. The CDR3 consists of 12 residues. Germline V gene data show CDR1 as SGHNT and CDR2 as YENEEA. CDR3 in DNA: TGTGCCAGCAGCTTAGGGGGGCGCGACTACACCTTC. Protein product: CASSLGGRDYTF.

The chain employs TRBV27 and TRBJ1-1, with TRBD1 matching over 9 bases. CDR3 length equals 15 residues. CDR1 is MNHEY and CDR2 is SMNVEV in the germline V gene (reference sequence). Trimming removed 2 bases from V and 6 bases from J; junction bases left unmatched: 7. This CDR3 reads CASSLRDRARPEAFF. CDR3 coding DNA: TGTGCCAGCAGTTTACGGGACAGGGCTCGACCTGAAGCTTTCTTT.

This chain connects TRBV6-6 to TRBJ2-7; 9 bases are shared with TRBD1. CDR1 is MNHNY, CDR2 SVGAGI, per germline (reference sequence). This CDR3 has 14 residues. The ends lost 5 bases at V and 6 bases at J; junction bases unmatched: 8. The CDR3 region is CASSRGTGLPEQYF. The CDR3 DNA reads TGTGCCAGCAGTCGCGGGACAGGGCTGCCCGAGCAGTACTTC.

V gene TRBV9 combines with J gene TRBJ2-7; TRBD1 aligns across 9 bases. V dropped 3 bases and J dropped 1; count of bases not matched to a gene: 5. This CDR3 has 15 residues. From germline, CDR1 is SGDLS and CDR2 YYNGEE. The CDR3 sequence is CASSEGQGASYEQYF. The CDR3 DNA reads as TGTGCCAGCAGCGAGGGACAGGGTGCGTCCTACGAGCAGTACTTC.

The rearrangement joins TRBV9 to TRBJ1-1, with D possibly TRBD1 on 6 matching bases. Trimming stripped 0 bases from V and 6 bases from J, with 12 bases between. The CDR3 is 14 residues long. Germline V CDR1 and CDR2: SGDLS, YYNGEE. In DNA, the CDR3 is TGTGCCAGCAGCGTAGTTGGGGGCTGGGCTGAAGCTTTCTTT. It yields the protein CASSVVGGWAEAFF.

This rearrangement joins TRBV7-2 to TRBJ2-7; TRBD1 agrees at 9 bases. CDR1 is SGHTA and CDR2 is FQGNSA in the germline V gene. This CDR3 comprises 16 residues. J was trimmed by 6 bases and V by 3 bases; bases with no gene match: 12. CDR3 nucleotide sequence: TGTGCCAGCAGCTTCGAGTCCGGGACAGGGTTGGTCGAGCAGTACTTC. Translated, it gives CASSFESGTGLVEQYF.

The V and J genes are TRBV7-3 and TRBJ2-1, with 13 bases fitting TRBD2. Germline V CDR1 and CDR2: SGHTA, FQGTGA. The CDR3 covers 19 residues. V lost 3 bases and J lost 1; bases outside the gene matches: 9. CDR3 coding DNA: TGTGCCAGCAGCTTGAGGACTAGCGGGAGCGACCGTTCCTACAATGAGCAGTTCTTC. This translates into CASSLRTSGSDRSYNEQFF.

The V gene is TRBV2, the J gene TRBJ2-1; 14 nucleotides match TRBD2. CDR1 SNHLY and CDR2 FYNNEI come from the germline V gene. The J segment lost 3 bases and the V segment lost 6 bases, leaving 7 bases of the junction unmatched. The CDR3 runs 17 residues. CDR3 nucleotides: TGTGCCAGCAGAGGGGGACTAGCGGGGGCCAACTACAATGAGCAGTTCTTC. Translating it yields CASRGGLAGANYNEQFF.

This chain uses TRBV14 with TRBJ1-1; D unclear. Deletions cut 5 bases from V and 0 bases from J, with 7 bases between. The CDR3 runs to 13 residues. CDR1 is SGHDN, CDR2 FVKESK, per germline. CDR3 region: CASSSNMNTEAFF. CDR3 sequence (DNA): TGTGCCAGCAGCTCTAATATGAACACTGAAGCTTTCTTT.

The chain is built from TRBV20-1 and TRBJ1-2; D is uncertain. The germline gives CDR1 DFQATT, CDR2 SNEGSKA (reference sequence). The CDR3 spans 11 residues. With 1 base removed from V and 6 bases from J, the gap between germline ends came to 6 bases. The CDR3 region is CSARAVNGYTF. The CDR3 DNA is TGCAGTGCTAGAGCCGTAAATGGCTACACCTTC.

The chain recombines TRBV19 with TRBJ2-3; the D gene is possibly TRBD2 (6 bases). The CDR3 is made up of 14 amino acids. Between the trimmed V and J ends, which lost 3 bases and 2 bases, there was a span of 9 bases. In germline, CDR1 is LNHDA, CDR2 SQIVND (reference sequence). The CDR3 coding sequence is TGTGCCAGTAGTATGTCGGGACTCACAGATACGCAGTATTTT. It is translated as CASSMSGLTDTQYF.

This chain connects TRBV9 to TRBJ2-7, with 7 positions matching TRBD2. Germline V gene data show CDR1 as SGDLS and CDR2 as YYNGEE. This CDR3 has 11 amino acids. V trimming: 3 bases; J trimming: 6 bases; junction bases outside the gene matches: 0. CDR3 nucleotide sequence: TGTGCCAGCAGCGCGGGAGGCGAGCAGTACTTC. This gives the protein CASSAGGEQYF.

The gene calls are TRBV19 and TRBJ1-4; D is ambiguous. Trimming removed 5 bases at V and 0 bases at J, with 10 bases between. Germline loops: CDR1 LNHDA, CDR2 SQIVND (reference sequence). The CDR3 is 15 residues long. CDR3 coding DNA: TGTGCCAGTAGTCTAGGGCCCTCAACTAATGAAAAACTGTTTTTT. Translating gives CASSLGPSTNEKLFF.

The V and J genes are TRBV5-4 and TRBJ2-7; TRBD2 might be the D (7 bases). V lost 4 bases to trimming and J lost 1 base, with 18 bases between them. The CDR3 has 16 residues. The germline V gene has CDR1 SGHNT and CDR2 YYREEE (reference sequence). The CDR3 reads CASSPGGAGASYEQYF. Written as DNA, the CDR3 is TGTGCCAGCAGCCCTGGGGGGGCAGGGGCATCCTACGAGCAGTACTTC.

The chain carries TRBV30 and TRBJ1-1; the D gene is possibly TRBD1 (5 bases). Germline V CDR1 and CDR2: GTSNPN, SVGIG (reference sequence). The germline V and J ends were trimmed by 8 bases and 0 bases, with 19 bases remaining between them. The CDR3 loop spans 15 amino acids. This CDR3 is CAGAPWLGLNTEAFF. In nucleotides, the CDR3 is TGTGCCGGGGCACCCTGGCTGGGATTGAACACTGAAGCTTTCTTT.

This sequence joins TRBV12-5 and TRBJ1-3, with D unclear. The germline V gene encodes CDR1 LGHNT and CDR2 FRNRAP. V was pared by 0 bases and J by 4 bases, with 16 bases between. This CDR3 is 17 amino acids long. CDR3 protein: CASGLVVTGRGGNTIYF. The CDR3 nucleotides are TGTGCTAGTGGTTTGGTGGTCACCGGCCGAGGCGGAAACACCATATATTTT.

Of note for this clone: This sample also contains other DNA sequences that code for the same CDR3. V usage is TRBV5-1 and J usage is TRBJ2-1; 8 nucleotides agree with TRBD1. The CDR3 sequence is 15 residues long. Germline V gene lookup returns CDR1 SGHRS and CDR2 YFSETQ. With V trimmed by 1 base and J by 1 base, 1 base remained unmatched. CDR3 sequence reads: CASSLQGASYNEQFF. CDR3 nucleotides: TGCGCCAGCAGCTTGCAGGGGGCTTCCTACAATGAGCAGTTCTTC.

The chain joins TRBV6-5 to TRBJ1-1; 8 bases are shared with TRBD1. The CDR3 runs to 15 residues. The germline gives CDR1 MNHEY, CDR2 SVGAGI. V lost 8 bases to trimming and J lost 1 base; unmatched junction nucleotides: 9. CDR3 protein: CASHKRQGSNTEAFF. For the CDR3, the DNA is TGTGCCAGCCATAAACGACAGGGGTCGAACACTGAAGCTTTCTTT.

The rearrangement uses TRBV27 and TRBJ1-2, with 7 bases aligning to TRBD1. V lost 8 bases, J lost 8 bases, and 14 bases stayed unmatched. This CDR3 is 14 amino acids long. The germline CDR1 and CDR2 sequences are MNHEY and SMNVEV (reference sequence). CDR3 DNA sequence: TGTGCCAGCCGGGAAACAGGGGCCGGGGGAGGCTACACCTTC. This sequence encodes CASRETGAGGGYTF.

CDR3 protein: CASSYISGVSSYEQYF. The DNA for the CDR3 is TGTGCCAGCAGCTATATTAGCGGGGTGAGCTCCTACGAGCAGTACTTC. The rearrangement links TRBV7-2 to TRBJ2-7; TRBD2 matches at 8 bases. The V segment lost 4 bases and the J segment 0 bases; nucleotides outside the gene matches: 8. Germline V lookup: CDR1 SGHTA, CDR2 FQGNSA. CDR3 length: 16 residues.

V and J are TRBV25-1 and TRBJ2-5; D might be TRBD1 (5 bases). V was pared by 1 base and J by 2 bases, with 14 bases between. Germline V gene lookup returns CDR1 MGHDK and CDR2 SYGVNS. The CDR3 spans 16 residues. CDR3 region: CASSESIGVGQETQYF. The DNA of the CDR3 is TGTGCCAGCAGTGAATCAATAGGGGTAGGGCAAGAGACCCAGTACTTC.

The J gene is TRBJ2-1, the V gene TRBV25-1, with TRBD1 matching 7 bases. The CDR3 covers 16 residues. Germline CDR1 reads MGHDK; CDR2 reads SYGVNS. Trimming took 3 bases from V and 3 from J; bases not matched to a gene: 8. The CDR3 region has the DNA TGTGCCAGCAGTGACACCCGCAGGGGGAACTACAATGAGCAGTTCTTC. This translates into CASSDTRRGNYNEQFF.

This sequence joins TRBV6-1 and TRBJ1-6, with 7 bases fitting TRBD1. The CDR3 consists of 14 residues. Looked up from germline, CDR1 is MNHNS and CDR2 is SASEGT. J lost 5 bases, V lost 5 bases, and 3 bases had no gene match. CDR3 nucleotide sequence: TGTGCCAGCAGTCCCGACAGGGATAATTCACCCCTCCACTTT. This sequence encodes CASSPDRDNSPLHF.

The V gene is TRBV11-3, the J gene TRBJ2-3; 10 bases agree with TRBD1. The CDR3 contains 16 residues. With V trimmed by 8 bases and J by 0 bases, 8 bases remained unmatched. Germline CDR1 reads SGHNT; CDR2 reads YENEEA. This CDR3 reads CASPGRQGASTDTQYF. The DNA of the CDR3 is TGTGCCAGCCCAGGCAGACAGGGGGCAAGCACAGATACGCAGTATTTT.

This sequence joins TRBV5-4 and TRBJ2-7; 9 positions agree with TRBD1. J gave up 2 bases and V 2 bases, and 2 bases lay outside the gene matches. In germline, CDR1 is SGHNT, CDR2 YYREEE (reference sequence). The CDR3 consists of 14 residues. The CDR3 sequence: CASSLRDRAYEQYF. The CDR3 DNA sequence: TGTGCCAGCAGCTTACGGGACAGGGCCTACGAGCAGTACTTC.

The rearrangement links TRBV10-3 to TRBJ2-2; D ambiguous. With 5 bases removed from V and 4 bases from J, the gap between germline ends came to 11 bases. The germline gives CDR1 ENHRY, CDR2 SYGVKD. The CDR3 length is 14 residues. CDR3 sequence reads: CAISPQSLTGELFF. Here the CDR3 DNA reads TGTGCCATCAGTCCACAGAGTCTCACCGGGGAGCTGTTTTTT.

The chain has TRBV7-9 and TRBJ2-7; 8 bases are shared with TRBD2. CDR3 size: 14 residues. Losses at the gene ends were 4 bases for V and 4 bases for J; bases not matched to a gene: 6. Per germline, CDR1 SEHNR and CDR2 FQNEAQ (reference sequence). In DNA, the CDR3 is TGTGCCAGCAGCTCCACGAGCGGGAGTTACGAGCAGTACTTC. The encoded protein is CASSSTSGSYEQYF.

The chain links TRBV29-1 to TRBJ2-1; 9 nucleotides line up with TRBD1. V trimming: 3 bases; J trimming: 6 bases; junction bases outside the gene matches: 6. CDR3 size: 14 residues. The germline V gene has CDR1 SQVTM and CDR2 ANQGSEA. The CDR3 nucleotides are TGCAGCGTTGACGGGGACAGGGTCGGCAATGAGCAGTTCTTC. It specifies CSVDGDRVGNEQFF.

V and J are TRBV9 and TRBJ1-4, with D unclear. Germline assignment: CDR1 SGDLS and CDR2 YYNGEE. The CDR3 covers 15 residues. V was trimmed by 4 bases and J by 0 bases, leaving 10 bases between them. CDR3 amino acids: CASSRDGATNEKLFF. The CDR3 nucleotides read TGTGCCAGCAGCCGAGACGGGGCAACTAATGAAAAACTGTTTTTT.

This chain links TRBV19 with TRBJ1-2; no clear D gene. V was cut by 5 bases and J by 5 bases, with 12 bases left in between. Germline V gene lookup returns CDR1 LNHDA and CDR2 SQIVND (reference sequence). The CDR3 covers 13 residues. The CDR3 here is CASSRVLNYGYTF. Written as DNA, the CDR3 is TGTGCCAGTAGTCGGGTCCTTAATTATGGCTACACCTTC.